This passage covers 8 T cell receptor beta chains from one sample sequenced in a study of blood T cells in healthy people across ages. The authors ran a second PCR of about 6 to 11 cycles using a sample-barcoded 5' primer and a J-beta primer mix. TCRdb used MiXCR to reprocess the 5' RACE reads, holding one entry per CDR3 protein. The sample includes about 830,000 distinct CDR3 sequences, 58% of them seen just once. Sequencing was done on a sample of blood. The source of these receptors is a man in his thirties or forties in good health.

The V gene is TRBV4-3, the J gene TRBJ2-6; the D gene could be TRBD1 or TRBD2 (5 bases each). Deletions cut 2 bases from V and 0 bases from J, with 17 bases between. Per germline, CDR1 LGHNA and CDR2 YSLEER. CDR3 length equals 19 residues. CDR3 sequence reads: CASSQPHSEGFSGANVLTF. Written as DNA, the CDR3 is TGCGCCAGCAGCCAACCCCATAGCGAGGGGTTCTCTGGGGCCAACGTCCTGACTTTC.

The chain employs TRBV6-5 and TRBJ2-3, with 8 bases aligning to TRBD2. Germline values: CDR1 MNHEY, CDR2 SVGAGI. V gave up 5 bases and J gave up 2 bases; unmatched junction bases: 6. There are 15 residues in the CDR3. The CDR3 nucleotides are TGTGCCAGCAGTCGGAGCGGGGGAGTCACAGATACGCAGTATTTT. Translation: CASSRSGGVTDTQYF.

V and J are TRBV7-2 and TRBJ2-2; a weak D match, TRBD2 (6 bases). V was shortened by 8 bases and J by 0 bases, with 10 bases between the two germline ends. The CDR3 contains 14 residues. Per the germline V gene, CDR1 is SGHTA and CDR2 is FQGNSA. CDR3 DNA: TGTGCCAGCCCCGGGACTGCGAACACCGGGGAGCTGTTTTTT. The encoded protein is CASPGTANTGELFF.

Of note for this clonotype: Compared with germline, one end of the junction differs, possibly owing to a read error. Here the CDR3 DNA reads TGTGCCAGTAGCTTAGGTAGCGGGAGTTTGGAGACCCAGTACTTC. Residues: CASSLGSGSLETQYF. The chain recombines TRBV7-9 with TRBJ2-5; 9 bases are shared with TRBD2. The CDR3 loop spans 15 amino acids. From germline, CDR1 is SEHNR and CDR2 FQNEAQ (reference sequence).

The chain uses TRBV5-1 and TRBJ1-2, with TRBD1 identical over 7 bases. The V gene end was trimmed by 0 bases and the J gene end by 4 bases; junction bases not matched to a gene: 3. The CDR3 totals 14 residues. CDR1 SGHRS and CDR2 YFSETQ come from the germline V gene. Here the CDR3 reads CASSLETGIYGYTF. The CDR3 region has the DNA TGCGCCAGCAGCTTGGAGACAGGGATCTATGGCTACACCTTC.

V and J are TRBV5-1 and TRBJ2-1; the match to TRBD2 covers 7 bases. There are 14 residues in the CDR3. Trimming at V came to 2 bases and at J to 7 bases, leaving 6 bases not matched to a gene. CDR1 and CDR2 from the germline V gene are SGHRS and YFSETQ. This chain's CDR3 is CASSLAQGGNEQFF. CDR3 DNA: TGCGCCAGCAGCTTAGCCCAGGGAGGGAATGAGCAGTTCTTC.

This clonotype was recorded only once. This rearrangement joins TRBV27 to TRBJ2-1; possible D gene TRBD2, 6 bases. The germline gives CDR1 MNHEY, CDR2 SMNVEV (reference sequence). Trimming cost V 5 bases and J 3 bases, with 17 bases left between them. This CDR3 region has 16 residues. The CDR3 reads CASSLTGIGSYNEQFF. Here the CDR3 DNA reads TGTGCCAGCAGTCTGACGGGGATCGGGAGCTACAATGAGCAGTTCTTC.

As regards this clonotype: A junction end diverges from the germline sequence, so it may reflect a read error. The genes are TRBV28 and TRBJ2-7; 7 positions match TRBD1. Germline lookup yields CDR1 MDHEN and CDR2 SYDVKM. This CDR3 region has 15 residues. DNA for the CDR3: TGTGCCAGCAGTGCTGACCGGGACAGCCACTACGGGCAGTACTTC. Translating it yields CASSADRDSHYGQYF.